This is a list of T cell receptor beta chains from one sample in a study of T-cell memory formation after mild COVID-19. TCRdb called the 5' RACE reads again in MiXCR, with one record for every CDR3 protein. The table lists roughly 310,000 distinct CDR3 sequences, more than 15% of them singletons, with approximately 20% in the top ten. Sequencing was carried out using PBMCs or a T cell subset sorted from them (not recorded which). Receptor source: a man aged 18-30 years who had mild COVID-19 (a few samples of this study predate the infection). Cell type and time point are not known. The CDR3 runs from the conserved cysteine through the conserved F or W. Each record gives: D gene, V gene, J gene, clone size, CDR3 protein, CDR3 DNA. A D gene is named only where the DNA matches it firmly. Clone sizes are given selectively: once, few, many, or a class where the clone is expanded.

TRBD2	TRBV5-1	TRBJ2-3	-	CASSLASSGSTDTQYF	TGCGCCAGCAGCTTGGCGTCTAGCGGGAGCACAGATACGCAGTATTTT
TRBD2	TRBV5-4	TRBJ2-1	-	CASSFGVASGGVVF	TGTGCCAGCAGCTTTGGGGTTGCGAGCGGGGGGGTGGTCTTC
TRBD1	TRBV27	TRBJ2-7	few	CASREQGYHEQYF	TGTGCCAGCAGAGAACAGGGGTACCACGAGCAGTACTTC
TRBD2	TRBV9	TRBJ2-5	-	CASSVGGLAGRETQYF	TGTGCCAGCAGCGTAGGAGGACTAGCGGGGCGAGAGACCCAGTACTTC
-	TRBV18	TRBJ2-2	many	CASCTRETGELFF	TGTGCCAGCTGTACCAGGGAAACCGGGGAGCTGTTTTTT
-	TRBV11-2	TRBJ1-3	few	CASSPGMGSGNTIYF	TGTGCCAGCAGCCCGGGTATGGGTTCTGGAAACACCATATATTTT
TRBD1	TRBV10-3	TRBJ2-1	once	CAISEYRGNEQFF	TGTGCCATCAGTGAGTACAGGGGCAATGAGCAGTTCTTC
-	TRBV7-3	TRBJ2-3	few	CASSHTTVADTQYF	TGTGCCAGCAGCCACACGACTGTGGCAGATACGCAGTATTTT
-	TRBV7-9	TRBJ2-6	-	CASSLTNSGANVLTF	TGTGCCAGCAGCTTAACCAACTCTGGGGCCAACGTCCTGACTTTC
TRBD2	TRBV25-1	TRBJ2-7	-	CASSESGTSGAYEQYF	TGTGCCAGCAGTGAATCTGGGACTAGCGGGGCCTACGAGCAGTACTTC
-	TRBV6-2/TRBV6-3	TRBJ1-1	few	CASSSRSMNTEAFF	TGTGCCAGCAGCTCGAGAAGCATGAACACTGAAGCTTTCTTT
TRBD2	TRBV18	TRBJ2-5	-	CASSPRRGAEETQYF	TGTGCCAGCTCCCCGAGGCGGGGGGCCGAAGAGACCCAGTACTTC
-	TRBV30	TRBJ2-1	-	CAWEFRGGSTVNEQFF	TGTGCCTGGGAGTTTAGGGGGGGCTCTACCGTGAATGAGCAGTTCTTC
-	TRBV7-2	TRBJ1-3	few	CASSLGWGGNTIYF	TGTGCCAGCAGCTTAGGGTGGGGCGGAAACACCATATATTTT
TRBD2	TRBV4-1	TRBJ2-2	-	CASSLSGGATGELFF	TGCGCCAGCAGCCTTAGCGGGGGGGCCACCGGGGAGCTGTTTTTT
-	TRBV9	TRBJ2-3	-	CASSVEDTQYF	TGTGCCAGCAGCGTAGAGGATACGCAGTATTTT
-	TRBV12-3/TRBV12-4	TRBJ1-2	few	CASTRTEANYGYTF	TGTGCCAGCACTCGGACAGAGGCTAACTATGGCTACACCTTC
TRBD2	TRBV6-2/TRBV6-3	TRBJ2-5	few	CASSATGLAGPQETQYF	TGTGCCAGCAGTGCCACTGGACTAGCGGGGCCACAAGAGACCCAGTACTTC
TRBD2	TRBV20-1	TRBJ2-3	few	CSARPLVGLADGGTDTQYF	TGCAGTGCTAGGCCCCTGGTTGGACTAGCAGATGGGGGCACAGATACGCAGTATTTT
-	TRBV9	TRBJ2-7	-	CASSPAGGPFEQYF	TGTGCCAGCAGTCCAGCCGGGGGGCCTTTTGAGCAGTACTTC
TRBD1	TRBV29-1	TRBJ2-1	few	CSVAGGGEQFF	TGCAGCGTTGCAGGGGGCGGTGAGCAGTTCTTC
-	TRBV5-6	TRBJ1-1	-	CASSADRLNTEAFF	TGTGCCAGCAGCGCCGACAGGCTGAACACTGAAGCTTTCTTT
-	TRBV4-2	TRBJ2-7	-	CASSQSSGQPLYEQYF	TGTGCCAGCAGCCAGTCATCGGGACAACCACTCTACGAGCAGTACTTC
-	TRBV12-2	TRBJ2-5	-	CASRILVYRSETQYF	TGTGCAAGTCGGATACTAGTCTATCGGTCGGAGACCCAGTACTTC
-	TRBV28	TRBJ2-3	-	CAATRRTFTDTQYF	TGTGCCGCGACCCGGAGAACCTTCACAGATACGCAGTATTTT
-	TRBV11-2	TRBJ2-5	few	CASSYYPSTREEETQYF	TGTGCCAGCAGCTACTACCCGTCTACCCGAGAGGAAGAGACCCAGTACTTC
-	TRBV19	TRBJ2-1	-	CARGNEQFF	TGTGCCAGGGGGAATGAGCAGTTCTTC
-	TRBV7-9	TRBJ2-7	few	CASSPPLGGYEQYF	TGTGCCAGCAGCCCCCCGTTAGGGGGGTACGAGCAGTACTTC
-	TRBV7-2	TRBJ1-3	few	CASSFLGLGGNTIYF	TGTGCCAGCAGCTTTTTGGGGTTGGGTGGAAACACCATATATTTT
TRBD1	TRBV5-1	TRBJ1-1	few	CASSSGQGGTAEAFF	TGCGCCAGCAGCTCGGGACAGGGAGGCACTGCTGAAGCTTTCTTT
-	TRBV20-1	TRBJ2-3	few	CSAAWGNTFGDTQYF	TGCAGTGCCGCGTGGGGGAACACCTTTGGAGATACGCAGTATTTT
-	TRBV4-1	TRBJ2-7	-	CASSQDNRAYEQYF	TGCGCCAGCAGCCAAGATAACAGGGCCTACGAGCAGTACTTC
TRBD1	TRBV7-2	TRBJ1-2	many	CASHSGTGDGYTF	TGTGCCAGCCATTCCGGGACAGGGGATGGCTACACCTTC
TRBD2	TRBV6-2/TRBV6-3	TRBJ2-3	few	CASSFPGLAEDTQYF	TGTGCCAGCAGTTTCCCAGGACTAGCGGAAGATACGCAGTATTTT
-	TRBV29-1	TRBJ1-2	many	CSVIDGAGYYGYTF	TGCAGCGTTATAGACGGCGCGGGGTACTATGGCTACACCTTC
TRBD2	TRBV11-2	TRBJ2-3	-	CASSLGGLAGTDTQYF	TGTGCCAGCAGCTTAGGGGGACTAGCGGGCACAGATACGCAGTATTTT
TRBD1	TRBV9	TRBJ2-6	few	CASSSKDRGRPGANVLTF	TGTGCCAGCAGCTCAAAAGACAGGGGGCGCCCTGGGGCCAACGTCCTGACTTTC
-	TRBV27	TRBJ2-1	-	CAPGSFPYNEQFF	TGTGCCCCAGGCAGCTTCCCCTACAATGAGCAGTTCTTC
-	TRBV3-1	TRBJ2-1	few	CASSQEGRAEQFF	TGTGCCAGCAGCCAAGAAGGGCGTGCTGAGCAGTTCTTC
-	TRBV20-1	TRBJ1-5	few	CSASPTGLVMRSQPQHF	TGCAGTGCTAGCCCAACCGGGCTGGTCATGCGGAGTCAGCCCCAGCATTTT
-	TRBV11-1	TRBJ2-4	few	CASSLPGSLAKNIQYF	TGTGCCAGCAGCTTACCTGGGTCTCTGGCCAAAAACATTCAGTACTTC
-	TRBV4-1	TRBJ2-1	-	CASSQGWGDEQFF	TGCGCCAGCAGCCAGGGCTGGGGGGATGAGCAGTTCTTC
TRBD2	TRBV15	TRBJ2-1	-	CATSRGLAGGDNEQFF	TGTGCCACCAGCAGAGGACTAGCGGGGGGGGACAATGAGCAGTTCTTC
TRBD1	TRBV7-9	TRBJ2-1	few	CASSHRTGNYNEQFF	TGTGCCAGCAGCCATAGGACAGGGAATTACAATGAGCAGTTCTTC
TRBD2	TRBV20-1	TRBJ2-3	few	CSATELAGDTDTQYF	TGCAGTGCTACCGAACTAGCGGGGGACACAGATACGCAGTATTTT
-	TRBV7-3	TRBJ1-2	-	CASSKREGDGYTF	TGTGCCAGCAGTAAACGGGAGGGAGACGGCTACACCTTC
TRBD2	TRBV6-1	TRBJ2-2	-	CASSEIWRGGLAGELFF	TGTGCCAGCAGTGAAATTTGGCGGGGGGGATTGGCCGGGGAGCTGTTTTTT
-	TRBV5-1	TRBJ2-7	many	CASRGTFGYEQYF	TGCGCCAGCCGGGGGACATTTGGATACGAGCAGTACTTC
-	TRBV2	TRBJ2-5	-	CASSGGTAVETQYF	TGTGCCAGCAGTGGCGGGACAGCCGTCGAGACCCAGTACTTC
-	TRBV7-9	TRBJ2-3	few	CASSLDWRLKYF	TGTGCCAGCAGCTTAGATTGGCGCCTGAAGTATTTT
TRBD1	TRBV25-1	TRBJ2-2	few	CASSVTGGWNTGELFF	TGTGCCAGCAGTGTTACAGGGGGCTGGAACACCGGGGAGCTGTTTTTT
-	TRBV20-1	TRBJ2-6	many	CSASDLSGANVLTF	TGCAGTGCTAGTGACCTCTCTGGGGCCAACGTCCTGACTTTC
-	TRBV20-1	TRBJ1-1	-	CSAKRESNTEAFF	TGCAGTGCTAAACGTGAGTCGAACACTGAAGCTTTCTTT